This T cell receptor beta chain was sequenced for a study of early T cells in non-severe SARS-CoV-2 infection. MiXCR, run by TCRdb on the 5' RACE reads, gives a single entry per CDR3 protein. The sample lists 55,000 to 65,000 distinct CDR3 sequences; about 15% were seen once. The CDR3 is 13 amino acids. The germline V and J ends were trimmed by 4 bases and 7 bases, with 14 bases remaining between them. The germline V gene has CDR1 SGHAT and CDR2 FQNNGV. The chain recombines TRBV11-2 with TRBJ2-7; the D gene is possibly TRBD2 (6 bases). Sequenced here: whole blood, sampled at baseline. The sequence was obtained from an adult who was a healthcare worker with PCR-confirmed SARS-CoV-2 infection or an uninfected control (not recorded which). The CDR3, as DNA: TGTGCCAGCAGCTCCAGGGCGGGATCGGAGCAGTACTTC. It is translated as CASSSRAGSEQYF.